This T cell receptor beta chain was identified during a study of cytomegalovirus exposure and HLA in healthy donors. Study summary: As released early, the data held 85 million to 95 million unique TCRs from HLA-typed donors. Study outcomes and limitations: TCR beta sequences reportedly predicted the HLA-A and HLA-B alleles of most subjects accurately. Clonal expansion, a later analysis showed, was greater in HLA-associated TCR beta chains than in equally common others.

A multiplex PCR was run with 60 Vbeta primers and 13 Jbeta primers. The table came from immunoSEQ multiplex PCR; TCRdb's copy has only in-frame clones and leaves some out. The sample shows 150,000 to 200,000 clones, roughly 86% of them seen only once. Trimming took 3 bases from V and 2 from J; bases not matched to a gene: 6. Germline CDR1 and CDR2: SGDLS and YYNGEE. This CDR3 is 15 amino acids long. Worth noting for this clone: The antigen remains undetermined.

This chain links TRBV9 with TRBJ2-7; the match to TRBD1 covers 9 bases. Sequenced material: PBMCs. This clonotype originated in a girl between 5 and 17 years old in good health and CMV-seropositive. The CDR3 reads CASSEGRTGAYEQYF. The CDR3 DNA follows: TGTGCCAGCAGCGAAGGGAGGACAGGGGCCTACGAGCAGTACTTC.